Below are 18 T cell receptor beta chains sequenced from a single sample in a study of response to subunit inactivated influenza vaccine. TCRdb redid the calling of the RT-PCR reads with MiXCR, one entry per CDR3 protein. The sample contains about 500,000 distinct CDR3 sequences, 16% of which appear only once. The specimen was CD4+ T cells sorted from PBMCs, collected less than 25 months after vaccination. The receptors come from a man between 50 and 70 years old who received an inactivated influenza vaccine.

The chain recombines TRBV6-6 with TRBJ1-1; D not resolved. Per the germline V gene, CDR1 is MNHNY and CDR2 is SVGAGI (reference sequence). The CDR3 loop spans 13 amino acids. V shed 5 bases and J shed 1 base, with 8 bases lying between them. CDR3 region: CASSHLSNTEAFF. The CDR3 region has the DNA TGTGCCAGCAGTCACCTATCGAACACTGAAGCTTTCTTT.

The chain employs TRBV28 and TRBJ2-5; 8 positions agree with TRBD1. The CDR3 length is 15 residues. From germline, CDR1 is MDHEN and CDR2 SYDVKM. J lost 1 base, V lost 3 bases, and 4 bases had no gene match. The CDR3 here is CASSFPGGLQETQYF. CDR3 nucleotide sequence: TGTGCCAGCAGTTTCCCAGGGGGCCTCCAAGAGACCCAGTACTTC.

As DNA, the CDR3 is TGTGCCAGCAGCCCTTTTACAGGGGGCGGGCAGCCCCAGCATTTT. This codes for CASSPFTGGGQPQHF. The V call is TRBV3-1, the J call TRBJ1-5, with 9 bases fitting TRBD1. The V gene end was trimmed by 4 bases and the J gene end by 7 bases; junction bases not matched to a gene: 8. Germline V gene lookup returns CDR1 LGHDT and CDR2 YNNKEL (reference sequence). This CDR3 has 15 residues.

This clonotype was seen a handful of times. The chain carries TRBV7-6 and TRBJ2-2, with D hard to call. This CDR3 has 16 residues. V shed 0 bases and J shed 1 base, with 9 bases lying between them. Germline V lookup: CDR1 SGHVS, CDR2 FNYEAQ. This CDR3 is CASSLALARNTGELFF. The CDR3 region has the DNA TGTGCCAGCAGCTTAGCGCTCGCCCGGAACACCGGGGAGCTGTTTTTT. Full variable domain (remainder filled in from reference TRBV7-6 and TRBJ2-2): GAGVSQSPRYKVTKRGQDVALRCDPISGHVSLYWYRQALGQGPEFLTYFNYEAQQDKSGLPNDRFSAERPEGSISTLTIQRTEQRDSAMYRCASSLALARNTGELFFGEGSRLTVL.

The chain carries TRBV7-2 and TRBJ2-2; the match to TRBD2 covers 12 bases. The J segment lost 5 bases and the V segment lost 5 bases, leaving 6 bases of the junction unmatched. The V gene's germline CDR1 is SGHTA and CDR2 FQGNSA. The CDR3 length is 16 residues. DNA of the CDR3: TGTGCCAGCAGCCTGCTAGCGGGGGGGCCGACCGGGGAGCTGTTTTTT. Translated: CASSLLAGGPTGELFF.

The chain carries TRBV20-1 and TRBJ1-1; D is unclear. Germline-derived CDR1 and CDR2 are DFQATT and SNEGSKA (reference sequence). This CDR3 is built from 15 residues. Trimming stripped 6 bases from V and 7 bases from J, with 24 bases between. CDR3 DNA sequence: TGCAGTGCCAGAATTTTAGTTGCGGGCTCGGGTGAAGCTTTCTTT. Translation: CSARILVAGSGEAFF.

The V call is TRBV6-2 or TRBV6-3, the J call TRBJ2-7; the match to TRBD2 covers 7 bases. J lost 3 bases, V lost 8 bases, and 7 bases had no gene match. The germline V gene encodes CDR1 MNHEY and CDR2 SVGEGT. The CDR3 spans 13 residues. In nucleotides, the CDR3 is TGTGCCAGCGGGCTCCGGGACTACTACGAGCAGTACTTC. Protein product: CASGLRDYYEQYF.

Only a few counts were recorded for this clonotype. This chain links TRBV5-1 with TRBJ2-2; D unclear. Germline values: CDR1 SGHRS, CDR2 YFSETQ. Between the trimmed V and J ends, which lost 4 bases and 1 base, there was a span of 5 bases. The CDR3 runs to 13 residues. CDR3 amino acids: CASSHGNTGELFF. The CDR3 DNA sequence: TGCGCCAGCAGCCACGGGAACACCGGGGAGCTGTTTTTT. Variable domain in full (rest from reference TRBV5-1 and TRBJ2-2): KAGVTQTPRYLIKTRGQQVTLSCSPISGHRSVSWYQQTPGQGLQFLFEYFSETQRNKGNFPGRFSGRQFSNSRSEMNVSTLELGDSALYLCASSHGNTGELFFGEGSRLTVL.

V and J are TRBV6-1 and TRBJ2-7, with no clear D. Germline V gene sequence: CDR1 MNHNS, CDR2 SASEGT. Trimming removed 7 bases from V and 1 base from J, with 5 bases in between. This CDR3 is 11 amino acids long. CDR3 nucleotides: TGTGCCAGCACATTATCCTACGAGCAGTACTTC. This encodes CASTLSYEQYF.

The chain has TRBV4-2 and TRBJ2-7; a possible D gene is TRBD2 (5 bases). The germline V gene has CDR1 LGHNA and CDR2 YNFKEQ. The CDR3 length is 15 residues. Between the trimmed V and J ends, which lost 0 bases and 7 bases, there was a span of 16 bases. CDR3 amino acids: CASSQDHQTNREQYF. In DNA, the CDR3 is TGTGCCAGCAGCCAAGATCACCAGACTAATCGGGAGCAGTACTTC.

This clonotype was seen many times. This chain joins TRBV20-1 and TRBJ2-1, with 13 bases lining up with TRBD2. Germline CDR1 and CDR2: DFQATT and SNEGSKA (reference sequence). Losses at the gene ends were 4 bases for V and 8 bases for J; bases not matched to a gene: 5. CDR3 length: 14 amino acids. In DNA, the CDR3 is TGCAGTGCTACGACTAGCGGGGGGTTCTATGAGCAGTTCTTC. Translating it yields CSATTSGGFYEQFF.

This clonotype turned up a few times. This rearrangement joins TRBV12-3 or TRBV12-4 to TRBJ2-7; 7 positions match TRBD1. This CDR3 has 13 amino acids. V dropped 5 bases and J dropped 5; count of bases not matched to a gene: 6. The DNA of the CDR3 is TGTGCCAGCAGTACGACAGGGATCCACGAGCAGTACTTC. Protein product: CASSTTGIHEQYF.

There are a few counts of this clonotype. The rearrangement uses TRBV5-1 and TRBJ2-3; 9 nucleotides agree with TRBD2. This CDR3 is 16 amino acids long. The V segment lost 4 bases and the J segment 0 bases; nucleotides outside the gene matches: 6. CDR1 is SGHRS and CDR2 is YFSETQ in the germline V gene. CDR3 amino acids: CASSGRTSESTDTQYF. The CDR3 coding sequence is TGCGCCAGCAGCGGCCGGACTAGCGAAAGCACAGATACGCAGTATTTT.

This clonotype was counted at least ten times. The rearrangement joins TRBV4-1 to TRBJ2-3; a possible D gene is TRBD1 (6 bases). Trimming shortened V by 3 bases and J by 4 bases, and 17 bases separated the two germline ends. CDR1 and CDR2 (germline): MGHRA, YSYEKL. The CDR3 sequence is 16 residues long. CDR3 nucleotide sequence: TGCGCCAGCAGCCAGACCCTTACAACAGGGTCAGATACGCAGTATTTT. Protein product: CASSQTLTTGSDTQYF.

Only a few counts were recorded for this clonotype. The chain carries TRBV29-1 and TRBJ2-3; the D is unclear. V dropped 7 bases and J dropped 8 bases, with 19 bases sitting between them. The length of the CDR3 is 13 residues. Germline V lookup: CDR1 SQVTM, CDR2 ANQGSEA. For the CDR3, the DNA is TGCAGCGATCGTAATAATGTTGGCGCTACGCAGTATTTT. The encoded protein is CSDRNNVGATQYF.

The gene calls are TRBV29-1 and TRBJ1-2; possibly TRBD1 for D (6 bases). There are 14 residues in the CDR3. Germline V gene data show CDR1 as SQVTM and CDR2 as ANQGSEA. V gave up 4 bases and J gave up 4 bases, with 16 bases separating them. DNA for the CDR3: TGCAGCGTTGCAAAGGACAGCTCCTTCTATGGCTACACCTTC. It translates to CSVAKDSSFYGYTF.

This clonotype was picked up a small number of times. The chain links TRBV20-1 to TRBJ1-5; maybe TRBD1 (5 bases). Germline V gene lookup returns CDR1 DFQATT and CDR2 SNEGSKA (reference sequence). With 5 bases removed from V and 2 bases from J, the gap between germline ends came to 13 bases. There are 14 residues in the CDR3. In DNA, the CDR3 is TGCAGTGCTGAGAACGACAGAGGCAATCAGCCCCAGCATTTT. This translates into CSAENDRGNQPQHF.

DNA for the CDR3: TGCAGTGCTCTCCGGACGGGCCCACACACTGAAGCTTTCTTT. It encodes CSALRTGPHTEAFF. The V gene is TRBV20-1, the J gene TRBJ1-1, with D unresolved. The V and J ends lost 5 bases and 3 bases respectively, with 16 bases between them. The CDR3 runs to 14 residues. CDR1 and CDR2 (germline): DFQATT, SNEGSKA (reference sequence).